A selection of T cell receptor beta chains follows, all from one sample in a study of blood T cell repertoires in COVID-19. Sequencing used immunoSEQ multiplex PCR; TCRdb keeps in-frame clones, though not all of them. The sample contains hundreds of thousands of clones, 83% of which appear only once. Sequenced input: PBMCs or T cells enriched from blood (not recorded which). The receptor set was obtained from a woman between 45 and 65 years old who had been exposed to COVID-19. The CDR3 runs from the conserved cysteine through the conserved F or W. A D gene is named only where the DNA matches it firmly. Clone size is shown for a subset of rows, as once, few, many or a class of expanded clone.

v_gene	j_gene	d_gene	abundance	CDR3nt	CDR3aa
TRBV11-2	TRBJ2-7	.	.	TGTGCCAGCAGCGCCGAGACAGCAGCGTCCTACGTTGGGCAGTACTTC	CASSAETAASYVGQYF
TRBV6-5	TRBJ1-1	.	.	TGTGCCAGCAGCCGAAGCGCTGGGAGCGGAGAAGCTTTCTTT	CASSRSAGSGEAFF
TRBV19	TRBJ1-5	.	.	TGTGCCAGTAGTGATACAGGCCAGCCCCAGCATTTT	CASSDTGQPQHF
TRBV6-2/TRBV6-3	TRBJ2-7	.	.	TGTGCCAGCAGCAACCCTGGACAGTCCTACGAGCAGTACTTC	CASSNPGQSYEQYF
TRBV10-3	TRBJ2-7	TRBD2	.	TGTGCCATCAGTGGAGGACTAGCCACACTAGAGAACTTCTACGAGCAGTACTTC	CAISGGLATLENFYEQYF
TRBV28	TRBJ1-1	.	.	TGTGCCAGCAGTTTGGCGAAAAGAGGGAGGACTGAAGCTTTCTTT	CASSLAKRGRTEAFF
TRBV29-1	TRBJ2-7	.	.	TGCAGCGTTGTGCCAGGCTCAGCCTACGAGCAGTACTTC	CSVVPGSAYEQYF
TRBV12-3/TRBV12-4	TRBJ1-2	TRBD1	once	TGTGCCAGCAGCACAGGGGGCCGTGGCTACACCTTC	CASSTGGRGYTF
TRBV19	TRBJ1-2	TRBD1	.	TGTGCCAGTAGTGCCACAGGGGGTTCCGCCTATGGCTACACCTTC	CASSATGGSAYGYTF
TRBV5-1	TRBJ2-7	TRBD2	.	TGCGCCAGCAGCTTTGGGGGGGAGAGAACCTACGAGCAGTACTTC	CASSFGGERTYEQYF
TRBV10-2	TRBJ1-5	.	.	TGCGCCAGCAGTGAGTCCCATTGGCCCCAGCATTTT	CASSESHWPQHF
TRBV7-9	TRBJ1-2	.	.	TGTGCCAGCAGCTTAAATAACAGAGGCCAGGGGAATGGCTACACCTTC	CASSLNNRGQGNGYTF
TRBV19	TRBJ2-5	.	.	TGTGCCAGTAGTATGTGGGGGCAACAAGAGACCCAGTACTTC	CASSMWGQQETQYF
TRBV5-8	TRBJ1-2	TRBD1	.	TGTGCCAGCAGCACGCCTGGGACAGTTTCGTTTTATGGCTACACCTTC	CASSTPGTVSFYGYTF
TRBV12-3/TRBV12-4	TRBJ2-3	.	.	TGTGCCAGCAGCCTGGGGCTTGATACGCAGTATTTT	CASSLGLDTQYF
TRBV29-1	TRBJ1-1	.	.	TGCAGCGTTACCCTCGGGGGAACGATGACTGAAGCTTTCTTT	CSVTLGGTMTEAFF
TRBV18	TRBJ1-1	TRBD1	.	TGTGCCAGCTCACCACCGACAGGGGGTGAAGCTTTCTTT	CASSPPTGGEAFF
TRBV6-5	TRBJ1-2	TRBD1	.	TGTGCCAGCAGACGAGGGACAGGGGGCTATGGCTACACCTTC	CASRRGTGGYGYTF
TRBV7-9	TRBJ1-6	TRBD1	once	TGTGCCAGCAGGTTCTGGGGACAGGGTAATTCACCCCTCCACTTT	CASRFWGQGNSPLHF
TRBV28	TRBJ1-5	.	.	TGTGCCAGCAGCCAGGGGCAGGGTCGTCAGCCCCAGCATTTT	CASSQGQGRQPQHF
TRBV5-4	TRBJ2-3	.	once	TGTGCCAGCAGCTTTTCTGGGGCAAGCACAGATACGCAGTATTTT	CASSFSGASTDTQYF
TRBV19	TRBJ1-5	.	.	TGTGCCAGTAGAGGGGGAGGGACACGTTTGGGTCAGCCCCAGCATTTT	CASRGGGTRLGQPQHF
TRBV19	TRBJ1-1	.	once	TGTGCCAGTAGTATTGGTGGCGGGGCGAACACTGAAGCTTTCTTT	CASSIGGGANTEAFF
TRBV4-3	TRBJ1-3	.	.	TGCGCCAGCAGCCAAGATCAACGGTTCTCTGGAAACACCATATATTTT	CASSQDQRFSGNTIYF
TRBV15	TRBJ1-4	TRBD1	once	TGTGCCACCAGCAGGCCTACAGGGGCGAGGGAAAAACTGTTTTTT	CATSRPTGAREKLFF
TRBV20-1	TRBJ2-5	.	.	TGCAGTGCTGGGAGGGGGGGGACCCAGTACTTC	CSAGRGGTQYF
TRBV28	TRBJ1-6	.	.	TGTGCCAGCAGTTTATACCGGCTGGACGGGGTCAATTCACCCCTCCACTTT	CASSLYRLDGVNSPLHF
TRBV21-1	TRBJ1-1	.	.	TGTGCCAGCAGCAAGCGGGACAGGGATGGTCCTGAAGCTTTCTTT	CASSKRDRDGPEAFF
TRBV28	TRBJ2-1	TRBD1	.	TGTGCCAGCAGTTCGTCAGGGGGTGTTCTCGGGCAGTTCTTC	CASSSSGGVLGQFF
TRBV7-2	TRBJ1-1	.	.	TGTGCCAGCAGCCTTAGACAGGATCGGATGAACACTGAAGCTTTCTTT	CASSLRQDRMNTEAFF
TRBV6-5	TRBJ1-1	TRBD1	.	TGTGCCAGCAAGACAGGGGTCAACACTGAAGCTTTCTTT	CASKTGVNTEAFF
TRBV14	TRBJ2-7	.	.	TGTGCCAGCAGCCAAGGGGGGGACAGTCGGAAGAGCTTC	CASSQGGDSRKSF
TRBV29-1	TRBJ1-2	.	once	TGCAGCGTTGAACGGGTACGGGGCTACACCTTC	CSVERVRGYTF
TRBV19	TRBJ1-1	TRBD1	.	TGTGCCAGTAGTATATCGACACAGGGGTTGCGCACTGAAGCTTTCTTT	CASSISTQGLRTEAFF
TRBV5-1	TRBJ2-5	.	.	TGCGCCAGCAGCTTGAATGAGGTAGAGACCCAGTACTTC	CASSLNEVETQYF
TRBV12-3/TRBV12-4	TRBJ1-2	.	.	TGTGCCAGCAGTTTGGTACCGGGGGGCTACACCTTC	CASSLVPGGYTF
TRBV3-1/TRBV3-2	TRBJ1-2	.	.	TGTGCCAGCAGCCACCGGACGGGGATACTCTATGGCTACACCTTC	CASSHRTGILYGYTF
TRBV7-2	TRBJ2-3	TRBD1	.	TGTGCCAGCAGCTTAGTAGGGGTAGGGGGCGCAGATACGCAGTATTTT	CASSLVGVGGADTQYF
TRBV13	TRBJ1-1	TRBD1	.	TGTGCCAGCAGCTACCGACAGGGTGGTGAAGCTTTCTTT	CASSYRQGGEAFF
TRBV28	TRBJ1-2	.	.	TGTGCCAGCACCTGGGGGGGAGGCAGCTATGGCTACACCTTC	CASTWGGGSYGYTF
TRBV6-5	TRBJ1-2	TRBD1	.	TGTGCCAGCAGACCGGGACGCTCAGGGGGAGGCTACACCTTC	CASRPGRSGGGYTF
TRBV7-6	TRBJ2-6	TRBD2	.	TGTGCCAGCAGCCCTCTACGCGGGGGTCGCCACTCTGGGGCCAACGTCCTGACTTTC	CASSPLRGGRHSGANVLTF
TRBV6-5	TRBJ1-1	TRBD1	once	TGTGCCAGCGACAGGGGGTACACTGAAGCTTTCTTT	CASDRGYTEAFF
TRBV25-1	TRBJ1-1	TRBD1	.	TGTGCCAGCAGAACAGGGGGAACTGAAGCTTTCTTT	CASRTGGTEAFF
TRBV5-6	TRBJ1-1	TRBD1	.	TGTGCCAGCAGCCCACAAACAGGGGGCAACACTGAAGCTTTCTTT	CASSPQTGGNTEAFF
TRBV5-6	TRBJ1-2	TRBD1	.	TGTGCCAGCAGCGGCGGGACAGACTCTCTCTATGGCTACACCTTC	CASSGGTDSLYGYTF
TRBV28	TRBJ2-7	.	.	TGTGCCAGCAGTTTGCTACGCTCCTACGAGCAGTACTTC	CASSLLRSYEQYF
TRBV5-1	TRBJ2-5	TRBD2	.	TGCGCCAGCAGCTTGGTAACTAGCGTTCTTATTCAAGAGACCCAGTACTTC	CASSLVTSVLIQETQYF
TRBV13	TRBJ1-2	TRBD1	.	TGTGCCAGCAGCTTAGTCTTGACAGGGGGAGATGGCTACACCTTC	CASSLVLTGGDGYTF
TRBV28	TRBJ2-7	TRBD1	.	TGTGCCAGCAGTTTGTCCTTTGGGACAGGGTGGGACTACGAGCAGTACTTC	CASSLSFGTGWDYEQYF
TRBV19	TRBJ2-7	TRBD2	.	TGTGCCAGTAAGCCGGGGGGGAACTACGAGCAGTACTTC	CASKPGGNYEQYF
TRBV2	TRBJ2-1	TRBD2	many	TGTGCCAGCAGTCCGCGGGGGGGCCTGGACAATGAGCAGTTCTTC	CASSPRGGLDNEQFF
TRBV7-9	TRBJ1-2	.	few	TGTGCCAGCAGCTTAGCTGGGGGCGCTTCTGGCTACACCTTC	CASSLAGGASGYTF
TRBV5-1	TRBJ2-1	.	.	TGCGCCAGCAGCTTGGTACGGTTATTTGGCAATGAGCAGTTCTTC	CASSLVRLFGNEQFF
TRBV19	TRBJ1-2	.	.	TGTGCCAGCGAAAGACCCGGGAGAAACTATGGCTACACCTTC	CASERPGRNYGYTF
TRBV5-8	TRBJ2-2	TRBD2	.	TGTGCCAGCAGCTTCAACCCAGCTAGCGGGGGCACCGGGGAGCTGTTTTTT	CASSFNPASGGTGELFF
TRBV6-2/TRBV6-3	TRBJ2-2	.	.	TGTGCCAGCAGTTATCGATCCAGGCCCCCCGGGGAGCTGTTTTTT	CASSYRSRPPGELFF
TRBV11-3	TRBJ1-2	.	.	TGTGCCAGCAGCCCCGACGGACAGAGCACCCTCACCTTC	CASSPDGQSTLTF
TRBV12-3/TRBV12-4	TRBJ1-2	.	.	TGTGCCAGCAGTTTGGGGAGACGCTACACCTTC	CASSLGRRYTF
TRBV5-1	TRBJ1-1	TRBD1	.	TGCGCCAGCAGCCTGGACAGGGCAAACACTGAAGCTTTCTTT	CASSLDRANTEAFF